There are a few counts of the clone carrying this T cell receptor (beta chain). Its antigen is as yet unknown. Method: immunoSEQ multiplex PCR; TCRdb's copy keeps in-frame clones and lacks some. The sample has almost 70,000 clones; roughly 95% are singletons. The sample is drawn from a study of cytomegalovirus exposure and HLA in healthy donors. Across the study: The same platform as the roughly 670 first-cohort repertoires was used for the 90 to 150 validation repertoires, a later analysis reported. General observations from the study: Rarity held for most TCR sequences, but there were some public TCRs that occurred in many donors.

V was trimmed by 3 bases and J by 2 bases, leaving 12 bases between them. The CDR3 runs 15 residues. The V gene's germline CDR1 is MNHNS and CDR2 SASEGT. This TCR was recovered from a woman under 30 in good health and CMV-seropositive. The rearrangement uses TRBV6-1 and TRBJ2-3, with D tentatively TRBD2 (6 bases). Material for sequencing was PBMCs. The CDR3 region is CASSEGSGYTDTQYF. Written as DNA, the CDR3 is TGTGCCAGCAGTGAGGGTAGCGGATACACAGATACGCAGTATTTT.